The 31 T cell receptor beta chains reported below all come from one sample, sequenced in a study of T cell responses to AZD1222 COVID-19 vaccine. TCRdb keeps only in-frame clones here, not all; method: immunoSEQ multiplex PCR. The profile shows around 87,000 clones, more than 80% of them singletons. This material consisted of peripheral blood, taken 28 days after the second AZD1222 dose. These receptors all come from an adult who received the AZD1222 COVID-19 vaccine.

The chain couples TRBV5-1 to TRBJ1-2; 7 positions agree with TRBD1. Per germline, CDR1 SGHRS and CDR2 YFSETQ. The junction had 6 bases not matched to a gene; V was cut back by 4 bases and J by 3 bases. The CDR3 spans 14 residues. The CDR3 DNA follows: TGCGCCAGCAGCCTGGGACAGTCCCACTATGGCTACACCTTC. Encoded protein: CASSLGQSHYGYTF.

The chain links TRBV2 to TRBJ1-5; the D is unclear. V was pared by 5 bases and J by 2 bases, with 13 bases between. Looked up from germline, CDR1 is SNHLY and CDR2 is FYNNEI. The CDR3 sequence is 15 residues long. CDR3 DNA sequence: TGTGCCAGCAGTCGGGATGCCCGGGGCAATCAGCCCCAGCATTTT. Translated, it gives CASSRDARGNQPQHF.

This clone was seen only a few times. The chain's CDR3 is CATSREEAGSYEKLFF. Written as DNA, the CDR3 is TGTGCCACCAGCAGAGAGGAGGCAGGGAGTTATGAAAAACTGTTTTTT. V is TRBV15 and J is TRBJ1-4, with D perhaps TRBD1 (5 bases). Germline-derived CDR1 and CDR2 are LNHNV and YYDKDF (reference sequence). This CDR3 spans 16 amino acids. Trimming stripped 0 bases from V and 6 bases from J, with 14 bases between.

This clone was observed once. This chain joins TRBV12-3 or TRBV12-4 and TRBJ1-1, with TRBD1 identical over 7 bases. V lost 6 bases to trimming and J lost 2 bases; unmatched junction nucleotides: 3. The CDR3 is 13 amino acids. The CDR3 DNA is TGTGCCAGCAGGGAGGGGGCAAACACTGAAGCTTTCTTT. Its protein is CASREGANTEAFF.

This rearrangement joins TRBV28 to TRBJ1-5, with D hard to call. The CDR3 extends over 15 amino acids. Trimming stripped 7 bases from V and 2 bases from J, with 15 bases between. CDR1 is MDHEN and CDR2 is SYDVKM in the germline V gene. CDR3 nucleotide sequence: TGTGCCAGCACCCCTTGGCGAGTAGGCAATCAGCCCCAGCATTTT. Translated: CASTPWRVGNQPQHF.

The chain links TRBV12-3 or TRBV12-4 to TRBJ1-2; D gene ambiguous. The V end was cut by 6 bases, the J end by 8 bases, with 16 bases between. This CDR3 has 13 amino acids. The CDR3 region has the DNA TGTGCCAGCAGCCTGAGGTCCGGCAGGGGCTACACCTTC. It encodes CASSLRSGRGYTF.

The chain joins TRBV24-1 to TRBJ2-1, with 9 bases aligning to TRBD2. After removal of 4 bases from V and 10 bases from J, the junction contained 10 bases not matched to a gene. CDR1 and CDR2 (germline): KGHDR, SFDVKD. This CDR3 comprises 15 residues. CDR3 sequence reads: CATSDSGLAHGEQFF. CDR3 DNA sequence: TGTGCCACCAGTGACTCGGGACTAGCCCACGGCGAGCAGTTCTTC.

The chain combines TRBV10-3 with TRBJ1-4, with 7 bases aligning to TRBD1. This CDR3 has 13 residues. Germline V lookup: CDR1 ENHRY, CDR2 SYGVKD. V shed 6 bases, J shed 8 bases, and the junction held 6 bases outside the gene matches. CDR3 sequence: CAISPGTAEKLFF. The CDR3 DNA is TGTGCCATCAGCCCCGGGACAGCGGAAAAACTGTTTTTT.

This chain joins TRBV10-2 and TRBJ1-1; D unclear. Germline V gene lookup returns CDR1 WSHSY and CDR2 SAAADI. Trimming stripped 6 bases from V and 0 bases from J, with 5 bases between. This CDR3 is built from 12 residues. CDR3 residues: CASSVMNTEAFF. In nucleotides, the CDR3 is TGCGCCAGCAGCGTCATGAACACTGAAGCTTTCTTT.

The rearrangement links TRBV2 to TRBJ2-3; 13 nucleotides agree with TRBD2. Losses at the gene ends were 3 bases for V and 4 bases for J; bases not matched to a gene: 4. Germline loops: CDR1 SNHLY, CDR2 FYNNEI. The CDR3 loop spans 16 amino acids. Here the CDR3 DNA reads TGTGCCAGCAGTGACCGGACTAGCGGGAGCGCAGATACGCAGTATTTT. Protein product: CASSDRTSGSADTQYF.

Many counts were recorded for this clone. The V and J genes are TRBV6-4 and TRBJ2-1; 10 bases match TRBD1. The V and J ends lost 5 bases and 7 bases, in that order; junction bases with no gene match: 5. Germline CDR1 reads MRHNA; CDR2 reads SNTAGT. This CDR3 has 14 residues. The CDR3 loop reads CASSTGQGGNEQFF. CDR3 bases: TGTGCCAGCAGTACTGGACAGGGGGGGAATGAGCAGTTCTTC.

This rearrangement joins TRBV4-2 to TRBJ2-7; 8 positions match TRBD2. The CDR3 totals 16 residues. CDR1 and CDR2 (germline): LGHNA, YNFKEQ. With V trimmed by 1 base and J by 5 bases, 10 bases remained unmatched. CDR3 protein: CASSQGQRENVDEQYF. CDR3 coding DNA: TGTGCCAGCAGCCAAGGACAGCGGGAGAATGTGGACGAGCAGTACTTC.

The CDR3 reads CASATRDSRETQYF. Written as DNA, the CDR3 is TGCGCCAGCGCCACCCGAGACAGCCGAGAGACCCAGTACTTC. The rearrangement links TRBV5-1 to TRBJ2-5; TRBD1 might be the D (5 bases). The CDR3 extends over 14 amino acids. Trimming cost V 7 bases and J 4 bases, with 17 bases left between them. Germline CDR1 SGHRS, CDR2 YFSETQ.

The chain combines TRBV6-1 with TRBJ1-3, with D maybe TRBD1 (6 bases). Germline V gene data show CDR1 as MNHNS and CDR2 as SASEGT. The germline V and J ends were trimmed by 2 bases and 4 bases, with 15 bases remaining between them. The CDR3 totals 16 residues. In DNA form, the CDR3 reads TGTGCCAGCAGTGAATTTGGAGGACAGATAGGAAACACCATATATTTT. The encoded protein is CASSEFGGQIGNTIYF.

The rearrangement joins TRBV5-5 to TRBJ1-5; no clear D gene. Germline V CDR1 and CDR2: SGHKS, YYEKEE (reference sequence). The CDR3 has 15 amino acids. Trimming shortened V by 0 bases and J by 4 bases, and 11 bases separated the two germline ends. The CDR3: CASSLVAQGNQPQHF. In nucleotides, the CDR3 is TGTGCCAGCAGCTTGGTAGCGCAAGGGAATCAGCCCCAGCATTTT.

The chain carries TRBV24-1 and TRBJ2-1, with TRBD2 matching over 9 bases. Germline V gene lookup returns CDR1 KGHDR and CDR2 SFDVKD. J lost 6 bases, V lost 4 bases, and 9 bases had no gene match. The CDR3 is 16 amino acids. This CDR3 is CATSDSVLAGRNEQFF. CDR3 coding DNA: TGTGCCACCAGTGACTCGGTACTAGCGGGCCGCAATGAGCAGTTCTTC.

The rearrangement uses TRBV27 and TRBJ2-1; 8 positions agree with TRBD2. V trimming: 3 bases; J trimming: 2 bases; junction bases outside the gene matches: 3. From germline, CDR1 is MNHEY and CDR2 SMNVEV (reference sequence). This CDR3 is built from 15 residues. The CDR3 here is CASSFRGGTYNEQFF. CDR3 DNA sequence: TGTGCCAGCAGTTTCCGGGGGGGGACCTACAATGAGCAGTTCTTC.

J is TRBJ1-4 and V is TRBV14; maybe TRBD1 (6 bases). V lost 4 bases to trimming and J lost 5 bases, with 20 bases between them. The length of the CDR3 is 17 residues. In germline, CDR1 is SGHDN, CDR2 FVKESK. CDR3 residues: CASSRVGGQSLNEKLFF. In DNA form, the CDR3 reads TGTGCCAGCAGCCGCGTAGGCGGACAGTCATTAAATGAAAAACTGTTTTTT. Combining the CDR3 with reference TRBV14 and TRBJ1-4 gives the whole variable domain EAGVTQFPSHSVIEKGQTVTLRCDPISGHDNLYWYRRVMGKEIKFLLHFVKESKQDESGMPNNRFLAERTGGTYSTLKVQPAELEDSGVYFCASSRVGGQSLNEKLFFGSGTQLSVL.

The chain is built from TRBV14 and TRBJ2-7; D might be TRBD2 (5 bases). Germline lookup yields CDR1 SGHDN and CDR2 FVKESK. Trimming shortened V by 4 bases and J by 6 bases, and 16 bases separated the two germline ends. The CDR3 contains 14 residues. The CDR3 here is CASSPLAVEGEQYF. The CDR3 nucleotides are TGTGCCAGCAGCCCCCTCGCAGTTGAGGGCGAGCAGTACTTC.

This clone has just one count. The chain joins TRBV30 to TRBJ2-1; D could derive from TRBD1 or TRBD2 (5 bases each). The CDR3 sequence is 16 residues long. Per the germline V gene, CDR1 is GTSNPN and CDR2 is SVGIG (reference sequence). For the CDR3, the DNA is TGTGGCTCTGGAGGTGGGGGATGGAGCTCCTACAATGAGCAGTTCTTC. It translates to CGSGGGGWSSYNEQFF.

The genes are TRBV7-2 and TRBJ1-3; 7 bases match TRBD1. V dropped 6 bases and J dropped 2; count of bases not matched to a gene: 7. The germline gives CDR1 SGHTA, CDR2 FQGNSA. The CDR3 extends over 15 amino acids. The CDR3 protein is CASRGGGGPGNTIYF. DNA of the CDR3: TGTGCCAGCAGGGGAGGGGGCGGACCTGGAAACACCATATATTTT. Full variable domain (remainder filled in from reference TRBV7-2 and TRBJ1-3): GAGVSQSPSNKVTEKGKDVELRCDPISGHTALYWYRQSLGQGLEFLIYFQGNSAPDKSGLPSDRFSAERTGGSVSTLTIQRTQQEDSAVYLCASRGGGGPGNTIYFGEGSWLTVV.

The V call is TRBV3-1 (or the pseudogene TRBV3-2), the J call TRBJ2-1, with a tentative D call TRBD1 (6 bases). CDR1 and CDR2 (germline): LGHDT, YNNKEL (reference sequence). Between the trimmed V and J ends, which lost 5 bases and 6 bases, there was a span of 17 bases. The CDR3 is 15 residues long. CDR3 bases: TGTGCCAGCAGCATGACTCTAGGGGGTTCCAATGAGCAGTTCTTC. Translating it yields CASSMTLGGSNEQFF.

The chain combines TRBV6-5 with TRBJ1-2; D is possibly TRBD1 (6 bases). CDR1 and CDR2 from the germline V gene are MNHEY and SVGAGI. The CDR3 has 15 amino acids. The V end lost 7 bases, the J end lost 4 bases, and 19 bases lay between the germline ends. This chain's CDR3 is CASKRRSTGSYGYTF. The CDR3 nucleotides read TGTGCCAGCAAGCGGAGATCCACAGGGAGCTATGGCTACACCTTC.

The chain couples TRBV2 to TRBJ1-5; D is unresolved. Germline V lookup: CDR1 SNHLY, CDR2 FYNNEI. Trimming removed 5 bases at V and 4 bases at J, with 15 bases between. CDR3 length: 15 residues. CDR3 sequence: CASSFMDGENQPQHF. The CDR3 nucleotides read TGTGCCAGCAGTTTCATGGACGGGGAAAATCAGCCCCAGCATTTT.

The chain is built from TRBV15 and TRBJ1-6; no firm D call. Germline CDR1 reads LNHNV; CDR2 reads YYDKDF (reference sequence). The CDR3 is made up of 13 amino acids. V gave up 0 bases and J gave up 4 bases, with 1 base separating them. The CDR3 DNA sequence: TGTGCCACCAGCAGAGAATATAATTCACCCCTCCACTTT. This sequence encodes CATSREYNSPLHF. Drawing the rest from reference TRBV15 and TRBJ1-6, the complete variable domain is DAMVIQNPRYQVTQFGKPVTLSCSQTLNHNVMYWYQQKSSQAPKLLFHYYDKDFNNEADTPDNFQSRRPNTSFCFLDIRSPGLGDTAMYLCATSREYNSPLHFGNGTRLTVT.

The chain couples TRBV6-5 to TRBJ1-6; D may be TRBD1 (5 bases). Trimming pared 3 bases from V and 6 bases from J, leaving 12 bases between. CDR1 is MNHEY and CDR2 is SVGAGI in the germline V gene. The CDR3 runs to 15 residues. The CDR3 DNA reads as TGTGCCAGCAGTTATAGGGGCAGGACTAATTCACCCCTCCACTTT. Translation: CASSYRGRTNSPLHF.

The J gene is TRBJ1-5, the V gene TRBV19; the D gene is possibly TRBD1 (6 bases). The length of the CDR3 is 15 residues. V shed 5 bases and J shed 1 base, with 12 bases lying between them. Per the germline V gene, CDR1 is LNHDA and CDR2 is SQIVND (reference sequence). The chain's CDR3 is CASSPGGASNQPQHF. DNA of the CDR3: TGTGCCAGTAGTCCGGGGGGGGCCAGCAATCAGCCCCAGCATTTT.

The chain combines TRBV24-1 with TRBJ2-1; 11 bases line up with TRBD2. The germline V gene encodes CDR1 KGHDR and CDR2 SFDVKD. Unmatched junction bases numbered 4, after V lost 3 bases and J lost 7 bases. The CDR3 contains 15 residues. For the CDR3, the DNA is TGTGCCACCAGTGATACTACTAGCGGGGGAAATGAGCAGTTCTTC. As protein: CATSDTTSGGNEQFF.

The CDR3 loop is CASNPGLAGLGETQYF. The DNA of the CDR3 is TGTGCCAGCAACCCGGGACTAGCGGGACTGGGGGAGACCCAGTACTTC. This chain links TRBV28 with TRBJ2-5, with 13 bases matching TRBD2. CDR1 MDHEN and CDR2 SYDVKM come from the germline V gene. The CDR3 has 16 residues. V lost 7 bases to trimming and J lost 5 bases; unmatched junction nucleotides: 10.

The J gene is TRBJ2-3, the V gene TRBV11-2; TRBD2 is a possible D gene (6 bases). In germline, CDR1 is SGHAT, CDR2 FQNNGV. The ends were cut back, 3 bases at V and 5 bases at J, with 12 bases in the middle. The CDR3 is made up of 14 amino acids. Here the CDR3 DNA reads TGTGCCAGCAGCTTCAGGAGGGCCGTAGATACGCAGTATTTT. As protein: CASSFRRAVDTQYF.

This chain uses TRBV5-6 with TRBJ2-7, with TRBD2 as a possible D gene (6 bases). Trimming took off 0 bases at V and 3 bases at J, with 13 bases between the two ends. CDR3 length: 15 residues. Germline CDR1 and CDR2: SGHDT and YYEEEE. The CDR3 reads CASSLVAPGGYEQYF. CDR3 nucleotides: TGTGCCAGCAGCTTGGTTGCCCCCGGGGGCTACGAGCAGTACTTC. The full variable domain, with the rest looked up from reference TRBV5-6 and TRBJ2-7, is DAGVTQSPTHLIKTRGQQVTLRCSPKSGHDTVSWYQQALGQGPQFIFQYYEEEERQRGNFPDRFSGHQFPNYSSELNVNALLLGDSALYLCASSLVAPGGYEQYFGPGTRLTVT.